This record covers a single TCR beta chain. Authors' processing steps: The assay estimated nucleated cells by amplifying reference gene primers. Libraries were prepared by immunoSEQ multiplex PCR; TCRdb keeps only in-frame clonotypes and omits some of them. The V and J calls and clone size are taken from that table; D and trimming were inferred from the DNA. The table includes 450,000 to 600,000 clones, around 90% detected once. The sample belongs to a study of blood T cell repertoires in COVID-19. Study in general: Sites across the United States, Italy and Spain contributed samples from acute and convalescent COVID-19.

With 4 bases clipped from V and 7 bases from J, the junction kept 7 bases outside the gene matches. This CDR3 comprises 14 residues. Germline V lookup: CDR1 SGHKS, CDR2 YYEKEE (reference sequence). The rearrangement uses TRBV5-5 and TRBJ1-5; 8 bases are a match to TRBD1. The TCR was taken from a woman under 30 who had recovered from COVID-19. Specimen: PBMCs or T cells enriched from blood (not recorded which). The CDR3 DNA reads as TGTGCCAGCAGCCAAGGACAGGGAGGACAGCCCCAGCATTTT. Protein product: CASSQGQGGQPQHF.